This TCR beta chain was recorded in a study of CD8 T cells in ankylosing spondylitis. Overall study results and limits: There were earlier reports of some motif variants in reactive arthritis synovial fluid and blood.

Trimming left V 2 bases short and J 7 bases short, with 18 bases between. The CDR3 sequence is 17 residues long. Germline V gives CDR1 SGHAT, CDR2 FQNNGV. From the 5' RACE reads, TCRdb called clonotypes with MiXCR, one entry per CDR3 protein. This table holds around 330,000 distinct CDR3 sequences, 9.5% to 13% found once. This clonotype was counted many times. The antigen is unknown. The sequence was collected from a female donor with ankylosing spondylitis or in good health (not recorded which). Input material: blood, either unsorted or a sorted T cell fraction (not recorded which). V usage is TRBV11-2 and J usage is TRBJ1-6, with a weak D call TRBD1 (6 bases). The CDR3, as DNA: TGTGCCAGCAGCTTATTGGGCAGGGGAAGAGGGAATTCACCCCTCCACTTT. This gives the protein CASSLLGRGRGNSPLHF.